This TCR beta chain was sequenced during a study of T-cell reconstitution after alpha-beta-depleted transplantation in children. With regard to this clonotype: The antigen remains unidentified.

For TCRbeta, the library was prepared with unique molecular identifiers. TCRdb recomputed calls from the PCR reads with MiXCR, one row per CDR3 protein. This table holds roughly 310,000 distinct CDR3 sequences, 23% found once. Findings and caveats of the study: Several hundred expanded graft clones reportedly gave rise to the alpha-beta T cells present about two months after transplant.

The germline V and J ends were trimmed by 3 bases and 6 bases, with 6 bases remaining between them. This CDR3 spans 11 amino acids. The material was PBMCs, mostly from graft donor cells, obtained 180 days after TCRalphabeta/CD19-depleted stem cell transplant. The rearrangement uses TRBV12-3 or TRBV12-4 and TRBJ2-7; D is unresolved. The TCR sequence derives from a male patient aged 5 to 17 who had a stem cell transplant for acute lymphoblastic leukemia, so the T cells may come from the graft donor. The CDR3 DNA reads TGTGCCAGCAGTTTCTCCCTCGAGCAGTACTTC. Its protein product is CASSFSLEQYF.